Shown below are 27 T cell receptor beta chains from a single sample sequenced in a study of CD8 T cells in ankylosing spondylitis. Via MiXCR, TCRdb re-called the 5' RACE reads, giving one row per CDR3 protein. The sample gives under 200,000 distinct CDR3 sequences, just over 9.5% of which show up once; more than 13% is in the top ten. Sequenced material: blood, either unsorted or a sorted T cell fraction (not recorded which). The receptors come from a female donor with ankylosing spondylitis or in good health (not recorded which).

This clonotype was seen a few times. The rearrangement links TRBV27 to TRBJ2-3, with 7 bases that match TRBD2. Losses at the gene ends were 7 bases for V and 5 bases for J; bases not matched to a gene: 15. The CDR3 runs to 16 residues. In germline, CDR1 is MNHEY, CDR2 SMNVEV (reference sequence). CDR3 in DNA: TGTGCCAGCAAGGTCGTACGGGAGGAAAGGGGAGATACGCAGTATTTT. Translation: CASKVVREERGDTQYF.

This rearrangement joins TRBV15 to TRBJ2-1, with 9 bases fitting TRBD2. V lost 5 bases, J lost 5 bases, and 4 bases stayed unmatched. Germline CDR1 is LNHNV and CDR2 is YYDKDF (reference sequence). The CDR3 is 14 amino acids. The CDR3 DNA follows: TGTGCCACCAGCGAGACTAGCGGAGACAATGAGCAGTTCTTC. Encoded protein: CATSETSGDNEQFF.

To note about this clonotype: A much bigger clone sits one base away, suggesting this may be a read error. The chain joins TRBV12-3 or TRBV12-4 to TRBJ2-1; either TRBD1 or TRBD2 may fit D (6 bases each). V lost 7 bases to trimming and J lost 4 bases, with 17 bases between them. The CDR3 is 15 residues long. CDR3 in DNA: TGTGCCAGCACCGAGTCCGGGGGCGATTACAATGAGCAGTTCTTC. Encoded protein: CASTESGGDYNEQFF.

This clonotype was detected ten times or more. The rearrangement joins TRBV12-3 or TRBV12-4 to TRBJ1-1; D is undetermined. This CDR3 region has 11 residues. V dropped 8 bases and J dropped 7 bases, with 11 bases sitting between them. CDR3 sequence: CASGPLLEAFF. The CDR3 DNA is TGTGCCAGCGGACCTTTACTTGAAGCTTTCTTT.

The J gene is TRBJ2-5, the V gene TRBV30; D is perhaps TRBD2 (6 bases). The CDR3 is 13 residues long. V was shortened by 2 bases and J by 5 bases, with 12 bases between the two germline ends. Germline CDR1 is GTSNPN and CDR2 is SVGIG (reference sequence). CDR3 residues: CAWSTGVEETQYF. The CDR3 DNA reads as TGTGCCTGGAGTACGGGAGTCGAGGAGACCCAGTACTTC.

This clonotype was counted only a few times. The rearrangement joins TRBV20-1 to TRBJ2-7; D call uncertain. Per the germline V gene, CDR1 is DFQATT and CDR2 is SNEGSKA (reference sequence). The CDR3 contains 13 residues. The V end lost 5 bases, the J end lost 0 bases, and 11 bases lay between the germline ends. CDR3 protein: CSARGPRSYEQYF. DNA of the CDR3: TGCAGTGCTCGAGGCCCTCGCTCCTACGAGCAGTACTTC.

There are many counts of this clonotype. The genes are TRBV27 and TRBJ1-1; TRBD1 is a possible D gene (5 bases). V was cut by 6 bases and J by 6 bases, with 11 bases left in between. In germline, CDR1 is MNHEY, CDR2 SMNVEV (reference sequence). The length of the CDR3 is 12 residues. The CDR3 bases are TGTGCCAGCAGGACCGGAGGGGCTGAAGCTTTCTTT. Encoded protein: CASRTGGAEAFF.

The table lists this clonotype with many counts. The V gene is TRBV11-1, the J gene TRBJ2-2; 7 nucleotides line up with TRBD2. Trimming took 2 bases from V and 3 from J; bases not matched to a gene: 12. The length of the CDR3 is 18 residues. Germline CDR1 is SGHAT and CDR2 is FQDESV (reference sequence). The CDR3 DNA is TGTGCCAGCAGCTTAACGTGGGAGGGCCTTTCGGACACCGGGGAGCTGTTTTTT. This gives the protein CASSLTWEGLSDTGELFF.

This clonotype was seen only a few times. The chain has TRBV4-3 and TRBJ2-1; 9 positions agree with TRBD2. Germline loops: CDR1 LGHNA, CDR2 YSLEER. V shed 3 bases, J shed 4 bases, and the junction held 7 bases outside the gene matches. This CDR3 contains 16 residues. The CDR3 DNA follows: TGCGCCAGCAGCCAGTCTAGCGGGACTTCTTACAATGAGCAGTTCTTC. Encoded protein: CASSQSSGTSYNEQFF.

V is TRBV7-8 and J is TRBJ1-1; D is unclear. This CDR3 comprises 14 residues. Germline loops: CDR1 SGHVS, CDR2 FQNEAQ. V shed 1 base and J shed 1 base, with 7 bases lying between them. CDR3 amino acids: CASSLGASNTEAFF. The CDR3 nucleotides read TGTGCCAGCAGCTTAGGAGCTTCGAACACTGAAGCTTTCTTT. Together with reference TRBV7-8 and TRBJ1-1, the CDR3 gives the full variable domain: GAGVSQSPRYKVAKRGQDVALRCDPISGHVSLFWYQQALGQGPEFLTYFQNEAQLDKSGLPSDRFFAERPEGSVSTLKIQRTQQEDSAVYLCASSLGASNTEAFFGQGTRLTVV.

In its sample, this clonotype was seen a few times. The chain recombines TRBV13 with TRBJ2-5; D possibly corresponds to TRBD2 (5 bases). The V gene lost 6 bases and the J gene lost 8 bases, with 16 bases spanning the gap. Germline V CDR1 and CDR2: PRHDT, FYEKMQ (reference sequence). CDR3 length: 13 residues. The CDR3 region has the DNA TGTGCCAGCAGTCCCCCTGGCCCGGGAACCCAGTACTTC. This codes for CASSPPGPGTQYF.

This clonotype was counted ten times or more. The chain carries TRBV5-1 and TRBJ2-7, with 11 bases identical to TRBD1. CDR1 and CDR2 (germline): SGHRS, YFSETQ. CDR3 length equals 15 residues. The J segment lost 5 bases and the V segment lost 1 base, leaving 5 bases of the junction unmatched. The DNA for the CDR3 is TGCGCCAGCAGCTTGCGGACAGGGGGCATCAACGAGCAGTACTTC. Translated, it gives CASSLRTGGINEQYF. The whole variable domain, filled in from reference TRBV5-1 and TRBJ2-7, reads KAGVTQTPRYLIKTRGQQVTLSCSPISGHRSVSWYQQTPGQGLQFLFEYFSETQRNKGNFPGRFSGRQFSNSRSEMNVSTLELGDSALYLCASSLRTGGINEQYFGPGTRLTVT.

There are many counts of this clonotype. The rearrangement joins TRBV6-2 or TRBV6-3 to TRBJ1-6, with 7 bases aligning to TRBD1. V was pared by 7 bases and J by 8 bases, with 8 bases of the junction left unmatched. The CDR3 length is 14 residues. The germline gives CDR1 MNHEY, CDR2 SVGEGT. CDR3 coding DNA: TGTGCCAGCACCCTGGGACAGCGGGATTCACCCCTCCACTTT. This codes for CASTLGQRDSPLHF.

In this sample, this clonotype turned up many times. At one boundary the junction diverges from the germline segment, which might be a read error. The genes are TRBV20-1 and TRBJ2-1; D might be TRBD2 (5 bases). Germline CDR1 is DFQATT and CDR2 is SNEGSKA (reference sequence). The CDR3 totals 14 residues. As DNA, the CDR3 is TGCAGTGCTAGTAGTAGTAGCGAATACAGTGAGCAGTTCTTC. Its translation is CSASSSSEYSEQFF.

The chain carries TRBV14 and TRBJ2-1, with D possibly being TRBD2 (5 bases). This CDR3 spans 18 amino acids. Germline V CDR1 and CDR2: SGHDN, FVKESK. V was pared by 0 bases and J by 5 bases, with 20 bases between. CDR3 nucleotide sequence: TGTGCCAGCAGCCAAGATCTTATGTCGAACGGGATGAACAATGAGCAGTTCTTC. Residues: CASSQDLMSNGMNNEQFF.

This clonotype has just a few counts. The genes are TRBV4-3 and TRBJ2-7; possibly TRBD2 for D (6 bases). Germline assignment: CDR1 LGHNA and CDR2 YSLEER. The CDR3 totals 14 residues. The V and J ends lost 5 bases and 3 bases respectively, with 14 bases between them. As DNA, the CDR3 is TGCGCCAGCAGCGAAGTTCCCGGGAGCTACGAGCAGTACTTC. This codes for CASSEVPGSYEQYF.

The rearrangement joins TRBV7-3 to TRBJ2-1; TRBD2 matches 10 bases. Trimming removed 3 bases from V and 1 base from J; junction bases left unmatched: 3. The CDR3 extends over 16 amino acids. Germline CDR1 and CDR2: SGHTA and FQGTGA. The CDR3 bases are TGTGCCAGCAGCTTCCTAGCGGGAGCTTCCTACAATGAGCAGTTCTTC. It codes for CASSFLAGASYNEQFF.

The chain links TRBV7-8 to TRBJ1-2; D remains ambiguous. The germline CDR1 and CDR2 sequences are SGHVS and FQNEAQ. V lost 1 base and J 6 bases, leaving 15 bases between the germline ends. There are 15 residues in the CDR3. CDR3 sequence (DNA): TGTGCCAGCAGCTTAGTAGGCGGCCGGTTGGATGGCTACACCTTC. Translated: CASSLVGGRLDGYTF. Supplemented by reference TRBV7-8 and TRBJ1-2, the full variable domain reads GAGVSQSPRYKVAKRGQDVALRCDPISGHVSLFWYQQALGQGPEFLTYFQNEAQLDKSGLPSDRFFAERPEGSVSTLKIQRTQQEDSAVYLCASSLVGGRLDGYTFGSGTRLTVV.

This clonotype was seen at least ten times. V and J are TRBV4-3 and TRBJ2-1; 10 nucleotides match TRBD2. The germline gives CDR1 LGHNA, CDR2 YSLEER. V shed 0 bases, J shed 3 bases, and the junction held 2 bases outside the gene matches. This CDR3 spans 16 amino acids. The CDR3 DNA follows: TGCGCCAGCAGCCAAGATACTAGCGGGAACTACAATGAGCAGTTCTTC. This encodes CASSQDTSGNYNEQFF.

The DNA of the CDR3 is TGTGCCAGCAGTTTATTCTTCGTGGGGAAGGAGCAGTACTTC. Protein sequence: CASSLFFVGKEQYF. This chain joins TRBV27 and TRBJ2-7; D unresolved. The CDR3 totals 14 residues. V gave up 1 base and J gave up 7 bases, with 14 bases separating them. The germline V gene encodes CDR1 MNHEY and CDR2 SMNVEV (reference sequence).

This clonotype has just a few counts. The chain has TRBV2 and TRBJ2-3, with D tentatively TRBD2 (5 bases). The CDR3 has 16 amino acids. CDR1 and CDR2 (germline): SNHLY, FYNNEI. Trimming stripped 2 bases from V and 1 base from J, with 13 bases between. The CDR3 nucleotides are TGTGCCAGCAGTGAAATCCGGAGCGGCGGCACAGATACGCAGTATTTT. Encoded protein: CASSEIRSGGTDTQYF.

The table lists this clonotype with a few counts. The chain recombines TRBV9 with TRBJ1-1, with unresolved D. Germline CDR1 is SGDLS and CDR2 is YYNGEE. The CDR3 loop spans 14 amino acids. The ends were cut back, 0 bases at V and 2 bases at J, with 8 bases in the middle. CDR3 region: CASSVAGGNTEAFF. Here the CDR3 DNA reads TGTGCCAGCAGCGTAGCTGGAGGTAACACTGAAGCTTTCTTT.

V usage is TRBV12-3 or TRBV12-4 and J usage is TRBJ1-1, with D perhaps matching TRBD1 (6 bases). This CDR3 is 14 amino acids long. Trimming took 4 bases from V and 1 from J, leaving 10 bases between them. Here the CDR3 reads CASSWTVTNTEAFF. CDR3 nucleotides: TGTGCCAGCAGTTGGACAGTAACGAACACTGAAGCTTTCTTT.

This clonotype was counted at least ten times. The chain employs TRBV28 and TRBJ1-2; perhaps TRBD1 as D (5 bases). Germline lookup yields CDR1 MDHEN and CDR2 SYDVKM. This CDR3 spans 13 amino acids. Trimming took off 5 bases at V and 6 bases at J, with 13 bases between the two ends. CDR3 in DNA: TGTGCCAGCAGTGGGGGAAACGAACATGGCTACACCTTC. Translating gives CASSGGNEHGYTF.

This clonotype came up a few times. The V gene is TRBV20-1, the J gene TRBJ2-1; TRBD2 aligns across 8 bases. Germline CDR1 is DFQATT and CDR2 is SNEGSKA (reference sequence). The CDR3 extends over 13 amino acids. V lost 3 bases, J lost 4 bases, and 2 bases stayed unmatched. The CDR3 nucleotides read TGCAGTGCTAGGGAGCGGGGGTACAATGAGCAGTTCTTC. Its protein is CSARERGYNEQFF.

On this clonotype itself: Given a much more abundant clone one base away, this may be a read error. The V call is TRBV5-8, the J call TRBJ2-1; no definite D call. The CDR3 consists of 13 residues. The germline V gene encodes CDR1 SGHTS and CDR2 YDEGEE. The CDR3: CASSISGDNVQFF. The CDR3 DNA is TGTGCCAGCAGCATATCAGGAGACAATGTGCAGTTCTTC.

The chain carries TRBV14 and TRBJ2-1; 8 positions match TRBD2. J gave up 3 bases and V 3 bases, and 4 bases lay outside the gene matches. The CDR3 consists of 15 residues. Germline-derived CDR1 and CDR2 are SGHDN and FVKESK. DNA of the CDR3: TGTGCCAGCAGCCACGTAGCGGGGATCTACAATGAGCAGTTCTTC. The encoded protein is CASSHVAGIYNEQFF.